Given below is one TCR beta chain in context. This CDR3 has 17 residues. The protocol was immunoSEQ multiplex PCR, while the TCRdb copy is restricted to in-frame clones and leaves out a portion. The sample yields some 390,000 clones, around 89% seen once. The data belong to a study of blood T cell repertoires in COVID-19. Study-level information: COVID-19 samples, acute and convalescent, were from the United States, Italy and Spain.

The sample taken for sequencing was peripheral blood. The TCR originated in a woman aged 40 to 50 with COVID-19, enrolled during active disease. V is TRBV21-1 and J is TRBJ1-2; TRBD1 reflects the table's D call only, with no check against the DNA. TRBV21-1 is a pseudogene. The CDR3 here is CASSKHTWTGGALGYTF. CDR3 bases: TGTGCCAGCAGCAAGCACACCTGGACAGGGGGCGCGTTGGGCTACACCTTC.